Shown below are 5 T cell receptor beta chains from a single sample sequenced in a study of metastatic and nonmetastatic thyroid tumors. Through MiXCR, TCRdb re-clonotyped the PCR reads. The table has around 4,000 clones, 30% to 45% seen once; the top ten hold about 38%. Thyroid surgery had not been preceded by any treatment in any patient. The sequenced sample was adjacent normal tissue. These receptors were obtained from a male donor with papillary thyroid cancer or a benign thyroid nodule (not recorded which). Some clones in this sample may be carry-over from other donors' samples.

This clone came up many times. A much larger clone is a single base away; this may be a read error. This chain links TRBV6-5 with TRBJ2-3; D ambiguous. This CDR3 spans 15 amino acids. Germline CDR1 and CDR2: MNHEY and SVGAGI. The CDR3 DNA sequence: TGTGCCAGCGGTTACTCGAGAGCTAGCACAGATACGCAGTATTTT. The encoded protein is CASGYSRASTDTQYF.

In its sample, this clone is medium-sized (0.01 to 0.1%). The CDR3 DNA reads as TGTGCCAGCAGCCCTCGGGACAGGGCGGAGCAGTTCTTC. Translated, it gives CASSPRDRAEQFF. The rearrangement uses TRBV5-5 and TRBJ2-1, with 9 positions matching TRBD1. Trimming at V came to 4 bases and at J to 10 bases, leaving 6 bases not matched to a gene. This CDR3 spans 13 amino acids. CDR1 and CDR2 (germline): SGHKS, YYEKEE (reference sequence).

For this clone: Other DNA sequences in this specimen translate into the identical CDR3. The rearrangement uses TRBV2 and TRBJ2-1, with a weak D call TRBD1 (5 bases). V was pared by 6 bases and J by 8 bases, with 17 bases between. The CDR3 is 14 residues long. Germline V gives CDR1 SNHLY, CDR2 FYNNEI. CDR3 bases: TGTGCCAGCAGCCCGAGCCAGGGTGTGGATGAGCAGTTCTTC. This encodes CASSPSQGVDEQFF. The full variable domain, its missing parts supplied by reference TRBV2 and TRBJ2-1, is EPEVTQTPSHQVTQMGQEVILRCVPISNHLYFYWYRQILGQKVEFLVSFYNNEISEKSEIFDDQFSVERPDGSNFTLKIRSTKLEDSAMYFCASSPSQGVDEQFFGPGTRLTVL.

This clone appeared a few times. The gene calls are TRBV12-3 or TRBV12-4 and TRBJ2-7; D possibly corresponds to TRBD2 (5 bases). V was shortened by 6 bases and J by 13 bases, with 25 bases between the two germline ends. This CDR3 is 14 amino acids long. The CDR3 coding sequence is TGTGCCAGCAGCGCCTCCGAGAGGACGGAACGGGGATACTTC. It specifies CASSASERTERGYF.

Turning to this clone: Relative to the germline gene, one junction end is altered; a read error may explain this. The rearrangement links TRBV11-2 to TRBJ2-2; TRBD2 aligns across 9 bases. The germline gives CDR1 SGHAT, CDR2 FQNNGV. The CDR3 has 17 residues. The CDR3 sequence is CASGLDFAGGPSGELFF. DNA for the CDR3: TGTGCCAGCGGCTTAGATTTCGCGGGAGGGCCCTCCGGGGAGCTGTTTTTT.